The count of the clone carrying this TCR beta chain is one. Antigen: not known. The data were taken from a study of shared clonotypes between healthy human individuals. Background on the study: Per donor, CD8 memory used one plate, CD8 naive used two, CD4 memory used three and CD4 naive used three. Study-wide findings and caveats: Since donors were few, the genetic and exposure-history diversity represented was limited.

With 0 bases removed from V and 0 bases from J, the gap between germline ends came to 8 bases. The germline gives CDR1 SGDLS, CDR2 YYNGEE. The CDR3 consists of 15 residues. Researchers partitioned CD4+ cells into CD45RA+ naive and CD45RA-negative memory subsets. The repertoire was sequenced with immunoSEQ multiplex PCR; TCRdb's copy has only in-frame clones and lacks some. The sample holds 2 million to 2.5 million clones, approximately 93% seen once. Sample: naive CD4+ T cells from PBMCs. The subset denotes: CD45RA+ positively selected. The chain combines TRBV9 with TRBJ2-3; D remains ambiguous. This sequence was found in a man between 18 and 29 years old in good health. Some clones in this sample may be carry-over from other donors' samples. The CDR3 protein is CASSVDAVSTDTQYF. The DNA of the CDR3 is TGTGCCAGCAGCGTAGACGCGGTTAGCACAGATACGCAGTATTTT.